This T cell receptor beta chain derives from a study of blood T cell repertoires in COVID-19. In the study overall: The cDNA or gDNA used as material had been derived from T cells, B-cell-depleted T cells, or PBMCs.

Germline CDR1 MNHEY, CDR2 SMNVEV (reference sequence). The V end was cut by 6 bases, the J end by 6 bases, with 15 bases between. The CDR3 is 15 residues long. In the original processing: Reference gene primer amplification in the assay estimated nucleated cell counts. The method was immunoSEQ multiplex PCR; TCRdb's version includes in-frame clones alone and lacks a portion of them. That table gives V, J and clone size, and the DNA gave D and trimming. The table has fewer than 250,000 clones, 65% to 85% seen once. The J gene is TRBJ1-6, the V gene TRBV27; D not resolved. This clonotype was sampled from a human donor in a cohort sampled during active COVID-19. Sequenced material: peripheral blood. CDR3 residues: CASSLDWWPNSPLHF. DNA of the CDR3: TGTGCCAGCAGCCTTGACTGGTGGCCTAATTCACCCCTCCACTTT.